This T cell receptor beta chain was recorded in a study of cytomegalovirus exposure and HLA in healthy donors. Whole-study context: The 90 to 150 validation repertoires matched the approximately 700 first-cohort repertoires in platform, a later analysis reported.

The repertoire was sequenced with immunoSEQ multiplex PCR; TCRdb's copy has only in-frame clones and lacks some. The table includes 260,000 or so clones, about 86% detected once. Germline-derived CDR1 and CDR2 are PRHDT and FYEKMQ (reference sequence). This CDR3 comprises 13 residues. The V end lost 6 bases, the J end lost 5 bases, and 14 bases lay between the germline ends. Worth noting for this clone: The antigen is undetermined.

Study-wide results and limits: Associated with cytomegalovirus, according to the listing, were 150 to 200 TCR beta chains. Rare TCR sequences predominated, though certain public TCRs were found in many donors. According to a subsequent analysis, TCR clusters identified in the first cohort showed a tendency to co-occur across the 100 to 150 validation repertoires.

The chain links TRBV13 to TRBJ2-7; D ambiguous. This clonotype was obtained from a man aged 18 to 35 in good health and CMV-seronegative. The sequencing sample was made of PBMCs. This CDR3 reads CASSPARSDEQYF. CDR3 nucleotide sequence: TGTGCCAGCAGTCCAGCTAGATCGGACGAGCAGTACTTC. Together with reference TRBV13 and TRBJ2-7, the CDR3 gives the full variable domain: AAGVIQSPRHLIKEKRETATLKCYPIPRHDTVYWYQQGPGQDPQFLISFYEKMQSDKGSIPDRFSAQQFSDYHSELNMSSLELGDSALYFCASSPARSDEQYFGPGTRLTVT.